These T cell receptor beta chains were read from a single sample in a study of early T cells in non-severe SARS-CoV-2 infection. TCRdb reanalysed the 5' RACE reads using MiXCR and keeps one entry per CDR3 protein. The profile covers about 99,000 distinct CDR3 sequences, with 16% appearing a single time and roughly 1.3% taken by the ten largest. Sequenced: whole blood. The receptors derive from an adult who was a healthcare worker with PCR-confirmed SARS-CoV-2 infection or an uninfected control (not recorded which). Each CDR3 is given with its conserved first and last residue. A D gene is named only where the DNA matches it firmly. The size entry is marked missing in some rows and otherwise reads once, few, many or a size class.

clone size,CDR3 length,D gene,J gene,V gene,CDR3 DNA,CDR3 protein
many,13,-,TRBJ2-3,TRBV7-8,TGTGCCAGTGTACAGGGTTTCAGGGATACGCAGTATTTT,CASVQGFRDTQYF
many,15,-,TRBJ2-3,TRBV7-7,TGTGCCAGCAGCTTAAATCGACTTTCCACAGATACGCAGTATTTT,CASSLNRLSTDTQYF
few,17,TRBD1,TRBJ2-2,TRBV13,TGTGCCAGCAGCTTACCCCCCGGGACAGGGGACACCGGGGAGCTGTTTTTT,CASSLPPGTGDTGELFF
few,16,TRBD1,TRBJ2-1,TRBV5-1,TGCGCCAGCAGCTTGGGACAGGGCCTGGAGTACAATGAGCAGTTCTTC,CASSLGQGLEYNEQFF
-,13,-,TRBJ2-7,TRBV7-6,TGTGCCAGCAGCAACCCGGCGAGCCACGAGCAGTACTTC,CASSNPASHEQYF
many,16,TRBD2,TRBJ2-6,TRBV18,TGTGCCAGCTCACCACCGGGAGGGATACGGGCCAACGTCCTGACTTTC,CASSPPGGIRANVLTF
-,13,-,TRBJ2-7,TRBV27,TGTGCCAGCAGTATACTGGGGGGCTACGAGCAGTACTTC,CASSILGGYEQYF
once,15,TRBD2,TRBJ2-1,TRBV9,TGTGTCAGCAGCCAACGGACTAGCGTTGTAAATGAGCAGTTCTTC,CVSSQRTSVVNEQFF
-,14,-,TRBJ1-1,TRBV27,TGTGCCAGCAGTTACCAGGGGCCAGACACTGAAGCTTTCTTT,CASSYQGPDTEAFF
few,15,-,TRBJ2-7,TRBV29-1,TGCAGCGTTGAAGGTGGACACCTTCCCTCCTACGAGCAGTACTTC,CSVEGGHLPSYEQYF
-,13,-,TRBJ1-1,TRBV6-1,TGTGCCAGCGGCGGCAGGGGCACGACTGAAGCTTTCTTT,CASGGRGTTEAFF
many,13,-,TRBJ2-7,TRBV5-1,TGCGCCAGCAGCTTGAGGGTAAGCTACGAGCAGTACTTC,CASSLRVSYEQYF
many,13,-,TRBJ2-2,TRBV11-2,TGTGCCAGCAGCACAGTGATTAGCGGGGAGCTGTTTTTT,CASSTVISGELFF
many,18,-,TRBJ1-5,TRBV6-2/TRBV6-3,TGTGCCGGTCAACCCGCGGGACACGGCGGTTATAGCAATCAGCCCCAGCATTTT,CAGQPAGHGGYSNQPQHF
-,14,-,TRBJ1-6,TRBV6-2/TRBV6-3,TGTGCCAGCAGTATGGACCGATATAATTCACCCCTCCACTTT,CASSMDRYNSPLHF
few,13,-,TRBJ1-2,TRBV20-1,TGCAGTGCTAGGGGACATAATAACTATGGCTACACCTTC,CSARGHNNYGYTF
few,12,-,TRBJ2-4,TRBV12-5,TGTGCTAGGAGACAGGTCAAAAACATTCAGTACTTC,CARRQVKNIQYF